The sequence of this T cell receptor beta chain was determined in a study of T cells in Graves' hyperthyroidism and ophthalmopathy. The CDR3 regions of TCR beta were amplified from RNA transcripts. An initial round of RT-PCR targeting the TCR CDR3 relied on the HTBI primer set. TCRdb independently ran MiXCR on the multiplex PCR reads; one entry per CDR3 protein. The data show hundreds of thousands of distinct CDR3 sequences, with about 15% seen just once and roughly 10% held by the top ten. Trimming pared 2 bases from V and 7 bases from J, leaving 8 bases between. Germline V gives CDR1 GTSNPN, CDR2 SVGIG (reference sequence). This CDR3 comprises 11 residues. This clonotype was counted a few times.

The V and J genes are TRBV30 and TRBJ1-1, with no clear D. The sequencing input was blood. This TCR came from a woman under 30 with Graves' hyperthyroidism. The DNA of the CDR3 is TGTGCCTGGAGTAGGGTTTATGAAGCTTTCTTT. Translating gives CAWSRVYEAFF. Full variable domain (remainder filled in from reference TRBV30 and TRBJ1-1): SQTIHQWPATLVQPVGSPLSLECTVEGTSNPNLYWYRQAAGRGLQLLFYSVGIGQISSEVPQNLSASRPQDRQFILSSKKLLLSDSGFYLCAWSRVYEAFFGQGTRLTVV.